These 26 T cell receptor beta chains were all obtained from the same sample, sequenced in a study of blood T cell repertoires in COVID-19. Profiling relied on immunoSEQ multiplex PCR, and the TCRdb table lists in-frame clones only, not all of them. The profile shows roughly 26,000 clones, approximately 90% of them singletons. Sequencing was carried out using peripheral blood. The receptors shown here come from a human donor in a cohort sampled during active COVID-19.

This chain links TRBV18 with TRBJ1-4, with unresolved D. The V end lost 6 bases, the J end lost 0 bases, and 8 bases lay between the germline ends. The CDR3 is 14 residues long. Germline V lookup: CDR1 KGHSH, CDR2 LQKENI. CDR3 sequence reads: CASSPSATNEKLFF. CDR3 DNA: TGTGCCAGCTCCCCTAGTGCAACTAATGAAAAACTGTTTTTT.

The gene calls are TRBV29-1 and TRBJ2-1, with 13 bases matching TRBD2. Per the germline V gene, CDR1 is SQVTM and CDR2 is ANQGSEA. With 6 bases clipped from V and 3 bases from J, the junction kept 5 bases outside the gene matches. This CDR3 is 15 amino acids long. In nucleotides, the CDR3 is TGCAGCGTAAGGACTAGCGGGGGTATCTACAATGAGCAGTTCTTC. Amino acids: CSVRTSGGIYNEQFF.

The chain combines TRBV4-1 with TRBJ1-2; 8 bases align to TRBD1. The length of the CDR3 is 15 residues. Germline values: CDR1 MGHRA, CDR2 YSYEKL. V was pared by 3 bases and J by 4 bases, with 7 bases of the junction left unmatched. The CDR3, as DNA: TGCGCCAGCAGCCAGCAAACCACAGGGGGCTATGGCTACACCTTC. Its translation: CASSQQTTGGYGYTF.

The rearrangement links TRBV3-1 (or the pseudogene TRBV3-2) to TRBJ2-7; D may be TRBD2 (6 bases). Germline values: CDR1 LGHDT, CDR2 YNNKEL (reference sequence). The CDR3 covers 14 residues. Trimming took 2 bases from V and 7 from J, leaving 15 bases between them. The CDR3 bases are TGTGCCAGCAGCCAAAAAGGCGGAGGAGGGGAGCAGTACTTC. Its translation is CASSQKGGGGEQYF.

CDR3 loop: CASSPGTGGVGYTF. The CDR3 region has the DNA TGTGCCAGCAGCCCTGGGACAGGGGGGGTCGGCTACACCTTC. The chain uses TRBV9 and TRBJ1-2, with 11 nucleotides matching TRBD1. Trimming at V came to 4 bases and at J to 8 bases, leaving 7 bases not matched to a gene. Germline V gives CDR1 SGDLS, CDR2 YYNGEE. This CDR3 is 14 amino acids long.

The sample holds a few counts of this clone. The chain links TRBV27 to TRBJ2-3, with TRBD1 identical over 7 bases. The CDR3 covers 12 residues. Losses at the gene ends were 5 bases for V and 12 bases for J; bases not matched to a gene: 8. CDR1 MNHEY and CDR2 SMNVEV come from the germline V gene (reference sequence). The CDR3 region has the DNA TGTGCCAGCAGTATCAACAGGGGCGACCAGTATTTT. It encodes CASSINRGDQYF.

The genes are TRBV6-5 and TRBJ1-5; 11 positions match TRBD1. The CDR3 totals 15 residues. From germline, CDR1 is MNHEY and CDR2 SVGAGI. J gave up 4 bases and V 6 bases, and 5 bases lay outside the gene matches. The CDR3 is CASRLDRGPNQPQHF. The CDR3 nucleotides are TGTGCCAGCAGGTTGGACAGGGGGCCAAATCAGCCCCAGCATTTT.

DNA for the CDR3: TGCGCCAGCAGCTTGGTCCCCGATCCGCGCGAAAAACTGTTTTTT. As protein: CASSLVPDPREKLFF. The J gene is TRBJ1-4, the V gene TRBV5-1; no firm D call. V was pared by 0 bases and J by 8 bases, with 14 bases between. The CDR3 loop spans 15 amino acids. In germline, CDR1 is SGHRS, CDR2 YFSETQ.

The chain employs TRBV5-4 and TRBJ2-1, with a possible D match to TRBD1 (6 bases). CDR3 length: 14 amino acids. Germline-derived CDR1 and CDR2 are SGHNT and YYREEE (reference sequence). V was pared by 4 bases and J by 2 bases, with 10 bases between. The DNA for the CDR3 is TGTGCCAGCAGCGACAGGTATCCCTACAATGAGCAGTTCTTC. It is translated as CASSDRYPYNEQFF.

The rearrangement joins TRBV5-5 to TRBJ2-3; D remains unclear. V was shortened by 0 bases and J by 1 base, with 18 bases between the two germline ends. Germline V gene lookup returns CDR1 SGHKS and CDR2 YYEKEE (reference sequence). The CDR3 spans 18 residues. The CDR3 spells CASSLGLATAWGTDTQYF. The CDR3 DNA reads as TGTGCCAGCAGCTTGGGACTCGCAACGGCCTGGGGCACAGATACGCAGTATTTT.

This sequence joins TRBV7-3 and TRBJ2-6; no clear D gene. Trimming shortened V by 2 bases and J by 0 bases, and 5 bases separated the two germline ends. CDR3 length: 15 amino acids. Germline V gene data show CDR1 as SGHTA and CDR2 as FQGTGA. The CDR3 loop is CASSLSGSGANVLTF. For the CDR3, the DNA is TGTGCCAGCAGCTTATCCGGCTCTGGGGCCAACGTCCTGACTTTC. Full variable domain (rest looked up from reference TRBV7-3 and TRBJ2-6): GAGVSQTPSNKVTEKGKYVELRCDPISGHTALYWYRQSLGQGPEFLIYFQGTGAADDSGLPNDRFFAVRPEGSVSTLKIQRTERGDSAVYLCASSLSGSGANVLTFGAGSRLTVL.

The chain employs TRBV5-1 and TRBJ2-2; possible D gene TRBD1, 7 bases. CDR3 size: 15 residues. Germline-derived CDR1 and CDR2 are SGHRS and YFSETQ. Trimming took off 3 bases at V and 6 bases at J, with 15 bases between the two ends. CDR3 nucleotides: TGCGCCAGCAGCTCGGGGGACAGTCCCCCCGGGGAGCTGTTTTTT. This gives the protein CASSSGDSPPGELFF.

The rearrangement joins TRBV6-1 to TRBJ1-4; D perhaps matches TRBD1 (5 bases). Germline CDR1 MNHNS, CDR2 SASEGT. Deletions cut 3 bases from V and 3 bases from J, with 8 bases between. There are 14 residues in the CDR3. CDR3 region: CASSDRDSNEKLFF. The CDR3 region has the DNA TGTGCCAGCAGTGACCGGGACTCTAATGAAAAACTGTTTTTT.

This chain uses TRBV2 with TRBJ1-2, with a tentative D call TRBD1 (5 bases). The CDR3 consists of 15 residues. V lost 7 bases, J lost 8 bases, and 23 bases lay in between. CDR1 and CDR2 from the germline V gene are SNHLY and FYNNEI. CDR3 nucleotide sequence: TGTGCCAGCAACTGGGGCCCATATGCCGAGGCGGGCTACACCTTC. It encodes CASNWGPYAEAGYTF.

About this clone itself: Additional DNA sequences in this sample encode the identical CDR3. V usage is TRBV18 and J usage is TRBJ1-1; 8 bases are shared with TRBD1. There are 13 residues in the CDR3. The germline V gene has CDR1 KGHSH and CDR2 LQKENI. Losses at the gene ends were 3 bases for V and 3 bases for J; bases not matched to a gene: 0. The CDR3 sequence: CASSPGQDTEAFF. CDR3 sequence (DNA): TGTGCCAGCTCACCGGGACAGGACACTGAAGCTTTCTTT.

The chain is built from TRBV10-2 and TRBJ2-7; no reliable D call. Trimming removed 3 bases from V and 7 bases from J, with 10 bases in between. Germline loops: CDR1 WSHSY, CDR2 SAAADI. This CDR3 is 12 amino acids long. CDR3 bases: TGCGCCAGCAGTGACTACGCCGAGGAGCAGTACTTC. Translated, it gives CASSDYAEEQYF.

The chain uses TRBV19 and TRBJ2-1; tentative D call: TRBD1 (6 bases). V lost 6 bases, J lost 3 bases, and 15 bases lay in between. Germline CDR1 LNHDA, CDR2 SQIVND (reference sequence). This CDR3 is 15 amino acids long. The CDR3 protein is CASRQGGPDYNEQFF. The CDR3 DNA follows: TGTGCCAGTAGGCAAGGGGGACCAGACTACAATGAGCAGTTCTTC.

The CDR3 region has the DNA TGTGCCACCGGGGGCAGGGACAGGAGCTCCTACGAGCAGTACTTC. This gives the protein CATGGRDRSSYEQYF. The rearrangement joins TRBV10-3 to TRBJ2-7, with 8 bases that match TRBD1. V lost 10 bases and J lost 0; bases outside the gene matches: 11. Germline V gene data show CDR1 as ENHRY and CDR2 as SYGVKD. This CDR3 comprises 15 residues.

The chain couples TRBV6-5 to TRBJ1-2; D is possibly TRBD1 (6 bases). CDR3 length: 15 amino acids. CDR1 and CDR2 from the germline V gene are MNHEY and SVGAGI. V was shortened by 7 bases and J by 3 bases, with 18 bases between the two germline ends. In DNA form, the CDR3 reads TGTGCCAGCACCCCCCGGCAGGGGAACTACTATGGCTACACCTTC. As protein: CASTPRQGNYYGYTF.

This chain connects TRBV6-2 or TRBV6-3 to TRBJ2-2, with 8 bases aligning to TRBD2. The CDR3 runs to 21 residues. CDR1 and CDR2 (germline): MNHEY, SVGEGT. Trimming removed 4 bases from V and 0 bases from J; junction bases left unmatched: 19. The CDR3 DNA is TGTGCCAGCAGTTTCACCCCCGCCTTCTCGGGGGGGAACACGAACACCGGGGAGCTGTTTTTT. Protein: CASSFTPAFSGGNTNTGELFF.

V gene TRBV7-7 combines with J gene TRBJ2-5, with 14 bases aligning to TRBD2. Germline V gene lookup returns CDR1 SSHAT and CDR2 FNYEAQ (reference sequence). Germline trimming cut 5 bases from V and 5 bases from J; bases unmatched to any gene: 7. The CDR3 covers 16 residues. The DNA of the CDR3 is TGTGCCAGCAGCGCGACTAGCGGGGGGGCCTACGAGACCCAGTACTTC. This codes for CASSATSGGAYETQYF.

The genes are TRBV18 and TRBJ1-3; tentative D call: TRBD1 (5 bases). Germline CDR1 KGHSH, CDR2 LQKENI. V lost 3 bases and J 0 bases, leaving 12 bases between the germline ends. This CDR3 contains 16 residues. Here the CDR3 DNA reads TGTGCCAGCTCACCTGGGGCGGGGAGCTCTGGAAACACCATATATTTT. Protein: CASSPGAGSSGNTIYF.

The J gene is TRBJ1-1, the V gene TRBV6-5, with D perhaps matching TRBD1 (5 bases). Trimming removed 2 bases at V and 3 bases at J, with 7 bases between. Germline values: CDR1 MNHEY, CDR2 SVGAGI. This CDR3 is built from 13 residues. The DNA of the CDR3 is TGTGCCAGCAGTTACGGGGGGGACACTGAAGCTTTCTTT. Residues: CASSYGGDTEAFF.

The V call is TRBV2, the J call TRBJ1-1; D unresolved. V lost 6 bases, J lost 10 bases, and 15 bases lay in between. Germline V gene data show CDR1 as SNHLY and CDR2 as FYNNEI. The CDR3 totals 12 residues. The CDR3 DNA reads TGTGCCAGCAGCCAGAGGAGGGCGTCAGCTTTCTTT. Translating gives CASSQRRASAFF. The full variable domain, completed using reference TRBV2 and TRBJ1-1, is EPEVTQTPSHQVTQMGQEVILRCVPISNHLYFYWYRQILGQKVEFLVSFYNNEISEKSEIFDDQFSVERPDGSNFTLKIRSTKLEDSAMYFCASSQRRASAFFGQGTRLTVV.

The chain joins TRBV3-1 (or the pseudogene TRBV3-2) to TRBJ2-7, with a possible D match to TRBD1 (6 bases). Trimming pared 2 bases from V and 6 bases from J, leaving 14 bases between. CDR1 is LGHDT, CDR2 YNNKEL, per germline (reference sequence). The CDR3 spans 14 residues. DNA for the CDR3: TGTGCCAGCAGCCAATGGGACACAGACCTCGAGCAGTACTTC. As protein: CASSQWDTDLEQYF.

The V call is TRBV28, the J call TRBJ2-5; no reliable D call. Trimming pared 3 bases from V and 7 bases from J, leaving 12 bases between. CDR3 length: 13 residues. Germline V gene data show CDR1 as MDHEN and CDR2 as SYDVKM. As DNA, the CDR3 is TGTGCCAGCAGTTTGGTTTCTACGTGGACCCAGTACTTC. Amino acids: CASSLVSTWTQYF.